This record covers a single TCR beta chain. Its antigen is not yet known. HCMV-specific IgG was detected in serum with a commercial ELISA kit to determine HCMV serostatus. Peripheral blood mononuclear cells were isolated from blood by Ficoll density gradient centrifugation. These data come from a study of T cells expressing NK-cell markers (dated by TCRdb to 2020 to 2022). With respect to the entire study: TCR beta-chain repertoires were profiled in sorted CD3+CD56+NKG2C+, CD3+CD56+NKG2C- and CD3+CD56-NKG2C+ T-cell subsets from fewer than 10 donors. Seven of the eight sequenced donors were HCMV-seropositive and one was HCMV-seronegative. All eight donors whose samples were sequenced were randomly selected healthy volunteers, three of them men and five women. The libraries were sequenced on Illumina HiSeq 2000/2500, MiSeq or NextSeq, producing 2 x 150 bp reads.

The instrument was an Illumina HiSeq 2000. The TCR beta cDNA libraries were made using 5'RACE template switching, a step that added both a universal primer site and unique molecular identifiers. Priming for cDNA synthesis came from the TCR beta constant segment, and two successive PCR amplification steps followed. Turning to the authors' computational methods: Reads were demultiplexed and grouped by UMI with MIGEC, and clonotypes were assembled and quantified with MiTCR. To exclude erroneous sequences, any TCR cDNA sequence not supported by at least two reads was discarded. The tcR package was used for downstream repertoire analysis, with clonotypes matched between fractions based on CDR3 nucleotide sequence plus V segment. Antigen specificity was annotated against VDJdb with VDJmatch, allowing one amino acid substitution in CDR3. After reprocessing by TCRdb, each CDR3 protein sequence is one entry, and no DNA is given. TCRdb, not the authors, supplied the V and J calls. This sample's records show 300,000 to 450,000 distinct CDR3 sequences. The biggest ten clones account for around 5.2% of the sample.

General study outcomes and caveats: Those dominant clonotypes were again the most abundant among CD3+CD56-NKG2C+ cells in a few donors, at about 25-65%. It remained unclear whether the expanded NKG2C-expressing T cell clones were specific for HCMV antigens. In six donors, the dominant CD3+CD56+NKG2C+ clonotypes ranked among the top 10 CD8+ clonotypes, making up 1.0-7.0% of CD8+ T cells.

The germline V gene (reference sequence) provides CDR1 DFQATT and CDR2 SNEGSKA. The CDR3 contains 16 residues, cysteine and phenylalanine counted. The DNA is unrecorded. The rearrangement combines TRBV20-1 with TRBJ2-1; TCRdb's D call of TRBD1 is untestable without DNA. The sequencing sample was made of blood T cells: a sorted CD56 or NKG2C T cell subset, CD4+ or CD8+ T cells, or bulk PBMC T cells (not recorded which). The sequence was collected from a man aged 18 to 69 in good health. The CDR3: CSATQGYRRMDNEQFF.